This T cell receptor (beta chain) was sequenced during a study of T-cell reconstitution after alpha-beta-depleted transplantation in children. This sample's TCRbeta library carried unique molecular identifier barcodes. MiXCR, applied by TCRdb to the PCR reads, yields one record per CDR3 protein. This sample yields 210,000 or so distinct CDR3 sequences, of which roughly a tenth are seen a single time; 28% belongs to the top ten. The germline V gene has CDR1 SGHRS and CDR2 YFSETQ. This CDR3 is built from 14 residues. Trimming stripped 0 bases from V and 7 bases from J, with 13 bases between. This clonotype was found many times.

The TCR originated in a child in the first two years of life with acute myeloid leukemia, due to receive a stem cell transplant. The V call is TRBV5-1, the J call TRBJ2-5; D is perhaps TRBD1 (6 bases). The input for sequencing was PBMCs, taken before TCRalphabeta/CD19-depleted stem cell transplant. The CDR3 spells CASSLDLGAGTQYF. CDR3 sequence (DNA): TGCGCCAGCAGCTTGGATCTGGGGGCCGGGACCCAGTACTTC.